This T cell receptor (beta chain) was captured by sequencing in a study of cytomegalovirus exposure and HLA in healthy donors. This clone was detected only once. Its antigen is not identified. Overall study findings and caveats: What a later analysis reportedly showed was that an Asian-associated ancestry cluster had fewer N-insertions than the roughly 670-donor mean. Another analysis was done later, and it associated approximately 15,000 TCR beta sequences with HLA alleles at 0.05 false discovery rate.

PCR used 60 Vbeta primers and 13 Jbeta primers. Profiling relied on immunoSEQ multiplex PCR, and the TCRdb table lists in-frame clones only, not all of them. The profile covers 100,000 to 130,000 clones, with 74% appearing a single time and approximately 15% taken by the ten largest. There are 16 residues in the CDR3. CDR1 LNHNV and CDR2 YYDKDF come from the germline V gene (reference sequence). The trim removed 5 bases at V and 4 bases at J, leaving 13 bases unmatched. Sequencing was done on a sample of PBMCs. This receptor was identified in a woman aged 40 to 50 in good health and CMV-seropositive. This chain connects TRBV15 to TRBJ2-7; 8 bases fit TRBD2. In nucleotides, the CDR3 is TGTGCCACCAGCTCTGCGGGGGGCGGCTTACTGTACGAGCAGTACTTC. It specifies CATSSAGGGLLYEQYF.